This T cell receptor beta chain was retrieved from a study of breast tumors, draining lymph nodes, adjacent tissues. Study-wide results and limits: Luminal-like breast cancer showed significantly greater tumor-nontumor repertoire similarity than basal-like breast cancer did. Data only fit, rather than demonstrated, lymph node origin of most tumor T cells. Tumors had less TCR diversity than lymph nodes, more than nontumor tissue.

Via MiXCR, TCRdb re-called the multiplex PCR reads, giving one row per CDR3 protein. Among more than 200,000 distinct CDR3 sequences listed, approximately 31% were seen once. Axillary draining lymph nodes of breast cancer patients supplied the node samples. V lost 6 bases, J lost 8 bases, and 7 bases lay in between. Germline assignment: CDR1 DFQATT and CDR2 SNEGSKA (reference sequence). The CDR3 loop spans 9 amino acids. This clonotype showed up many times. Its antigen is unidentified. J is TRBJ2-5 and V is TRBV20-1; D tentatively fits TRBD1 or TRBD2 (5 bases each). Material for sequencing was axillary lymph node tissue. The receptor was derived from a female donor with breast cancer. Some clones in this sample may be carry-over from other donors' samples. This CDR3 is CSAGATQYF. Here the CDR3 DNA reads TGCAGTGCCGGGGCTACCCAGTACTTC.